This T cell receptor beta chain was recovered during a study of CD8+CD57+ T cells in acquired aplastic anemia. Study as a whole: The study obtained an average of approximately 3 ug of DNA from sorted CD4+ and CD8+ cells. Healthy donors had, on average, roughly 9.9 million reads for their CD4+ cells.

Of note for this clonotype: Antigen unknown.

Trimming stripped 1 base from V and 7 bases from J, with 11 bases between. This CDR3 has 15 residues. Per the germline V gene, CDR1 is SGHTA and CDR2 is FQGNSA. Findings and limits, study-wide: Overlapping CD8+ CDR3 repertoires of patients and controls contained some 30 shared sequences.

Genomic DNA served as template for TCR beta VDJ and CDR3 profiling. One entry per CDR3 protein results from TCRdb running MiXCR on the reads. Counted here are about 190,000 distinct CDR3 sequences, around 59% occurring once; the ten biggest clones make up approximately 15%. The chain recombines TRBV7-2 with TRBJ1-6, with D unclear. The receptor's source is a human donor in good health, serving as a control. Sample: sorted CD4+, CD8+, or CD8+CD57+ T cells (not recorded which) from PBMCs. The CDR3 region has the DNA TGTGCCAGCAGCTTAGGGCAGGCGACGAATTCACCCCTCCACTTT. It encodes CASSLGQATNSPLHF.